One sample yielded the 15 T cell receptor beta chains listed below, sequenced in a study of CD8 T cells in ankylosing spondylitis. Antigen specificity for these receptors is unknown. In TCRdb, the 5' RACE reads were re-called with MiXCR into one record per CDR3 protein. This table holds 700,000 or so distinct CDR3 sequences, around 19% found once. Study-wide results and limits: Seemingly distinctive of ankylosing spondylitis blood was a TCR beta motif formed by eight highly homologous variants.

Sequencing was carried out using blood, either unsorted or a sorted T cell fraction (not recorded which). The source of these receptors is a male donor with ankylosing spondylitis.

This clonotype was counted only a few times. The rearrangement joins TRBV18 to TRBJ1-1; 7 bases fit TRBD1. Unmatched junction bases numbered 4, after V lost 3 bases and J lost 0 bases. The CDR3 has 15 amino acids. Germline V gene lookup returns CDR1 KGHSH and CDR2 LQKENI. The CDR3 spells CASSPWTGMNTEAFF. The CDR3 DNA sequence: TGTGCCAGCTCACCTTGGACAGGAATGAACACTGAAGCTTTCTTT.

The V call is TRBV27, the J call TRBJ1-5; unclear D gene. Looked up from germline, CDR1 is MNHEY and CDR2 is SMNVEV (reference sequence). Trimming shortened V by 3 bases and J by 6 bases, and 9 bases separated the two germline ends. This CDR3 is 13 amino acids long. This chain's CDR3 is CASSFSGPQPQHF. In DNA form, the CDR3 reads TGTGCCAGCAGTTTCAGCGGTCCTCAGCCCCAGCATTTT.

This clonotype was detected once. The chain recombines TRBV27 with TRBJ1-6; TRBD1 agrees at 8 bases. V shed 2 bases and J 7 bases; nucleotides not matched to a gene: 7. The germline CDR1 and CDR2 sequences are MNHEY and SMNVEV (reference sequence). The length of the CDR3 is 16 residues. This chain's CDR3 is CASSLEFGQGNSPLHF. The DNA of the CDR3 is TGTGCCAGCAGTTTAGAATTCGGACAGGGAAATTCACCCCTCCACTTT.

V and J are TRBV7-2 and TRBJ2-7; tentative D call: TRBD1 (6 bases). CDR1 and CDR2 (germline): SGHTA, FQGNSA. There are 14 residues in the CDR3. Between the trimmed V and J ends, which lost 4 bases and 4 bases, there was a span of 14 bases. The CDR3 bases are TGTGCCAGCAGCTATACAGGGATCCAATACGAGCAGTACTTC. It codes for CASSYTGIQYEQYF.

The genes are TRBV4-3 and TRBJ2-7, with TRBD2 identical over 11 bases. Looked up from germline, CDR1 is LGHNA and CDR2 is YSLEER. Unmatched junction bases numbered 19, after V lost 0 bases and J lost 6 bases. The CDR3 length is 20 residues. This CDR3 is CASSQDLYSGRAVGAFEQYF. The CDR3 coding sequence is TGCGCCAGCAGCCAAGATCTATATAGCGGGAGGGCCGTTGGGGCCTTCGAGCAGTACTTC.

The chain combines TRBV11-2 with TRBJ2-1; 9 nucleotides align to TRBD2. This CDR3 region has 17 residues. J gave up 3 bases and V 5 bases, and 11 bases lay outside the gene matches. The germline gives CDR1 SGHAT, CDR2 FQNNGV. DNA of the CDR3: TGTGCCAGCAGCCCATCGAGGGGGACTAGCTACTACAATGAGCAGTTCTTC. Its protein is CASSPSRGTSYYNEQFF.

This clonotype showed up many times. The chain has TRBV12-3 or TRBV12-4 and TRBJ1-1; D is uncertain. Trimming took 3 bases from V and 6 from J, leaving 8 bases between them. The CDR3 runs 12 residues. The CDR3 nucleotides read TGTGCCAGCAGTTTGGGCGGGTCTGAAGCTTTCTTT. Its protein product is CASSLGGSEAFF.

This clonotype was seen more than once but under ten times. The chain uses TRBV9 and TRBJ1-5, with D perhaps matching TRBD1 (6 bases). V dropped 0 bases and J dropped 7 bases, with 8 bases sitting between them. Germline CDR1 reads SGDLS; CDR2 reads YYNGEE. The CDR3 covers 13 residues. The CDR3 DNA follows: TGTGCCAGCAGCGTAGATGGGGGCCAGCCCCAGCATTTT. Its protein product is CASSVDGGQPQHF.

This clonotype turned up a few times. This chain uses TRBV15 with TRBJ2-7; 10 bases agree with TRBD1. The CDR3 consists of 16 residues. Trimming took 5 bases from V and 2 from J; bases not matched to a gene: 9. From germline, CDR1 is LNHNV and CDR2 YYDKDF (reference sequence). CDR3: CATSRVGGQGTYEQYF. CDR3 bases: TGTGCCACCAGCCGGGTGGGGGGACAGGGGACCTACGAGCAGTACTTC.

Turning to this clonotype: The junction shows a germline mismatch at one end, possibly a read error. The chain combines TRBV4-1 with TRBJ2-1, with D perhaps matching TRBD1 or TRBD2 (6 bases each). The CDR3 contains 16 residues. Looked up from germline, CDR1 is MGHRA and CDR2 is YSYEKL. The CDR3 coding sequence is TGCGCCAGCAGCTCAGGGTTGGGGGGCTCCAACAATGAGCAGTTCTTC. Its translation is CASSSGLGGSNNEQFF.

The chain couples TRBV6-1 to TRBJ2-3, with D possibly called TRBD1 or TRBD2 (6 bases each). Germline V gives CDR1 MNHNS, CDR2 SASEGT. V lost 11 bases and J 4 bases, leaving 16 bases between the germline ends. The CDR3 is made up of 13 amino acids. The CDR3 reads CAWRGDGADTQYF. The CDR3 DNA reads TGTGCCTGGAGGGGGGACGGGGCAGATACGCAGTATTTT.

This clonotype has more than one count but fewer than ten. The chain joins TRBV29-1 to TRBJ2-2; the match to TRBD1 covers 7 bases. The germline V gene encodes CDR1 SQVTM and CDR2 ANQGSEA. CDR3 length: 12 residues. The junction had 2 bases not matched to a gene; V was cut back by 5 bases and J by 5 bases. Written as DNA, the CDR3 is TGCAGCGTTCAACAGGGGACCGGGGAGCTGTTTTTT. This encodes CSVQQGTGELFF.

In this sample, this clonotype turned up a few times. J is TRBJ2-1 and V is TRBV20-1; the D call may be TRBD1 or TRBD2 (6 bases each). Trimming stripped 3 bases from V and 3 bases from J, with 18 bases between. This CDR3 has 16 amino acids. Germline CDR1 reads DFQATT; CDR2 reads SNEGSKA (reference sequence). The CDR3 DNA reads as TGCAGTGCTAGTCCTCCCACAGGGAGGATCTACAATGAGCAGTTCTTC. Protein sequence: CSASPPTGRIYNEQFF.

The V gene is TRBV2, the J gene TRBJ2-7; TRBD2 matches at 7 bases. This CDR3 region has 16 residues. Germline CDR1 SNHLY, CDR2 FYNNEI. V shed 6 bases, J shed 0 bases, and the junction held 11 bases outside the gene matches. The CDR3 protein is CASRRLAGGFSYEQYF. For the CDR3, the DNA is TGTGCCAGCAGGCGACTAGCAGGAGGGTTCTCCTACGAGCAGTACTTC.

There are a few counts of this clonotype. In nucleotides, the CDR3 is TGCGCCAGCAGCCAGAGGGGAGGTAATGAAAAACTGTTTTTT. This gives the protein CASSQRGGNEKLFF. This chain uses TRBV5-1 with TRBJ1-4; weak D call: TRBD1 (5 bases). The V gene lost 4 bases and the J gene lost 4 bases, with 11 bases spanning the gap. The CDR3 has 14 amino acids. Germline CDR1 and CDR2: SGHRS and YFSETQ.